The clone carrying this T cell receptor beta chain was counted many times. The entry originates in a study of early T cells in non-severe SARS-CoV-2 infection. CDR1 SGHVS and CDR2 FNYEAQ come from the germline V gene. Trimming took 4 bases from V and 4 from J, leaving 14 bases between them. The CDR3 extends over 15 amino acids. In the library, individual cDNA molecules carried attached unique molecular identifiers. MiXCR, run by TCRdb on the 5' RACE reads, gives a single entry per CDR3 protein. In the table there are tens of thousands of distinct CDR3 sequences, about a sixth of which are singletons. The TCR comes from an adult who was a healthcare worker with PCR-confirmed SARS-CoV-2 infection or an uninfected control (not recorded which). The chain employs TRBV7-6 and TRBJ1-3, with D perhaps TRBD1 (6 bases). The specimen was whole blood. Here the CDR3 reads CASSYTGSAGNTIYF. As DNA, the CDR3 is TGTGCCAGCAGCTATACAGGGTCTGCAGGAAACACCATATATTTT.